This T cell receptor beta chain originates from a study of blood T cell repertoires in COVID-19. Germline V gene sequence: CDR1 MDHEN, CDR2 SYDVKM. CDR3 length: 16 residues. V lost 2 bases and J lost 8, with 18 bases in between. The assay was immunoSEQ multiplex PCR, and TCRdb's table has in-frame clones only and misses some. The sample gives around 200,000 clones, under 80% of which show up once; around an eighth is in the top ten. The sequencing input was peripheral blood. This TCR was recovered from a man aged 50-60 years who had recovered from COVID-19. The chain has TRBV28 and TRBJ1-4; D might be TRBD1 (5 bases). The CDR3 sequence is CASSLSVGREGEKLFF. CDR3 DNA: TGTGCCAGCAGTTTAAGCGTGGGCAGGGAGGGAGAAAAACTGTTTTTT.